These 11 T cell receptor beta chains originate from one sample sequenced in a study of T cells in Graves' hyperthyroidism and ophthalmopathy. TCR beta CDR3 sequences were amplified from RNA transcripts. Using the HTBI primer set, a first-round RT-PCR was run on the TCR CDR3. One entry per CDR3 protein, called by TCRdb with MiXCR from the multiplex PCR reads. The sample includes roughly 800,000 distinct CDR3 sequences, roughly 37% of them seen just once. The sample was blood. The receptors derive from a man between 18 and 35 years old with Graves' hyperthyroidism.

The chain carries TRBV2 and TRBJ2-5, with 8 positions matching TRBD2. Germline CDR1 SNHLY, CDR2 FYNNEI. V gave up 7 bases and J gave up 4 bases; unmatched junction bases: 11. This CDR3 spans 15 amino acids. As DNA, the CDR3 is TGTGCCAGCACACGAGCGGGGGTTCGGGGAGAGACCCAGTACTTC. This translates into CASTRAGVRGETQYF.

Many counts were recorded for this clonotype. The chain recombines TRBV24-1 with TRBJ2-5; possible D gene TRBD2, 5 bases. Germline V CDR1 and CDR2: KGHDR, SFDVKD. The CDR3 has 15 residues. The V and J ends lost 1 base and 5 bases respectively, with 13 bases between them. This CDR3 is CATSDFRGQVETQYF. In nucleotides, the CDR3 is TGTGCCACCAGTGATTTTAGAGGGCAAGTGGAGACCCAGTACTTC.

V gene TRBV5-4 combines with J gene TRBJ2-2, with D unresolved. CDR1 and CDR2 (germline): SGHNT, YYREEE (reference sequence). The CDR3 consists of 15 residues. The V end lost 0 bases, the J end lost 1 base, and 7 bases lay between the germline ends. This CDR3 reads CASSLATKNTGELFF. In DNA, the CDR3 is TGTGCCAGCAGCTTGGCAACAAAGAACACCGGGGAGCTGTTTTTT. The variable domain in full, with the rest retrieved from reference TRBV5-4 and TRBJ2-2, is ETGVTQSPTHLIKTRGQQVTLRCSSQSGHNTVSWYQQALGQGPQFIFQYYREEENGRGNFPPRFSGLQFPNYSSELNVNALELDDSALYLCASSLATKNTGELFFGEGSRLTVL.

The CDR3 region is CASSLGRACSYEQYF. In DNA, the CDR3 is TGTGCCAGCAGCTTAGGCAGGGCTTGCTCCTACGAGCAGTACTTC. The genes are TRBV7-8 and TRBJ2-7; D perhaps matches TRBD1 (5 bases). Per germline, CDR1 SGHVS and CDR2 FQNEAQ. V was cut by 1 base and J by 0 bases, with 10 bases left in between. This CDR3 contains 15 residues.

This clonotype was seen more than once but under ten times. The CDR3 DNA reads as TGCAGTGCTCCTAGCCCCGCTGCCACCGGGGAGCTGTTTTTT. The encoded protein is CSAPSPAATGELFF. The chain uses TRBV20-1 and TRBJ2-2, with a possible D match to TRBD2 (5 bases). The V end lost 5 bases, the J end lost 4 bases, and 14 bases lay between the germline ends. The CDR3 is 14 amino acids. Germline CDR1 and CDR2: DFQATT and SNEGSKA (reference sequence).

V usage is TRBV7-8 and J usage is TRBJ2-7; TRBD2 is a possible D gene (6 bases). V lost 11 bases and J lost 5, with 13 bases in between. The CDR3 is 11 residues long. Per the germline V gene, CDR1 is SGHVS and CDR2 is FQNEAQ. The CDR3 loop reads CAWRVADEQYF. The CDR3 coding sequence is TGTGCCTGGAGGGTTGCGGACGAGCAGTACTTC.

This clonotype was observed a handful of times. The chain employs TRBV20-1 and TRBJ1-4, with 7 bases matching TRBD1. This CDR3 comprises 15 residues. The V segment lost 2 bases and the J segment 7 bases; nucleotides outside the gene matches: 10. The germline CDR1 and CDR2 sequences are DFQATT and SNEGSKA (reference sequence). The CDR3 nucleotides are TGCAGTGCTAGATCACCGACAGGGTTCGGTGAAAAACTGTTTTTT. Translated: CSARSPTGFGEKLFF.

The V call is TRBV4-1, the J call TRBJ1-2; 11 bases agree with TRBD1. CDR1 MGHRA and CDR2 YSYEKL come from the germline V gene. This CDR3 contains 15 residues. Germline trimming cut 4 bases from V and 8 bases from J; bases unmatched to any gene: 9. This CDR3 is CASSPTVDRGLGYTF. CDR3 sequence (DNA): TGCGCCAGCAGCCCAACGGTGGACAGGGGGCTCGGCTACACCTTC.

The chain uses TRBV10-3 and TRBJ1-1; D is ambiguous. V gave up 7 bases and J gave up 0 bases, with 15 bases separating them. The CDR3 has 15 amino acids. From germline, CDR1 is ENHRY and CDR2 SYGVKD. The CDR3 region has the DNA TGTGCCATCACCCCCAGGCTGGCAGTGAACACTGAAGCTTTCTTT. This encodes CAITPRLAVNTEAFF.

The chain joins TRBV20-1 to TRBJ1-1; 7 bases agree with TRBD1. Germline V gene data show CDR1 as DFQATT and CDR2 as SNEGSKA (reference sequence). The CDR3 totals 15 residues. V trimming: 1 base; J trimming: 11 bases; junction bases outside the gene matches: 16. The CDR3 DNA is TGCAGTGCTAGAGGGCAACAGGGGACCGGGGTTAGGGCTTTCTTT. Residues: CSARGQQGTGVRAFF.

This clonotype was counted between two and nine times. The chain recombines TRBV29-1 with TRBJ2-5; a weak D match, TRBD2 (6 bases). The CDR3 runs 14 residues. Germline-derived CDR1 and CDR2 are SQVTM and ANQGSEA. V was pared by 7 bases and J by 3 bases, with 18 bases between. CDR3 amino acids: CSGGTSGLKETQYF. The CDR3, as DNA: TGCAGCGGGGGGACTTCCGGACTTAAAGAGACCCAGTACTTC.